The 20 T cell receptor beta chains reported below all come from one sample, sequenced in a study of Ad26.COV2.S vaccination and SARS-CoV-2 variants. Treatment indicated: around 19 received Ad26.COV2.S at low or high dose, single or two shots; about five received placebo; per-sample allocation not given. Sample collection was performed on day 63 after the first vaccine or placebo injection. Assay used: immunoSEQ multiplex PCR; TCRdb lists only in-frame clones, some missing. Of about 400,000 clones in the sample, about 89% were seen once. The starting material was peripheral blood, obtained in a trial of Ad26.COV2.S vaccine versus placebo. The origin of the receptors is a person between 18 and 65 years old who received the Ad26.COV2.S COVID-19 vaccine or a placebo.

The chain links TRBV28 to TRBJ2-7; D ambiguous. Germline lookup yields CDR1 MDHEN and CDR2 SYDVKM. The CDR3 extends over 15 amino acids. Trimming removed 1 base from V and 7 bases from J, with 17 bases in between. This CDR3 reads CASSLFAQPSGEQYF. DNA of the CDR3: TGTGCCAGCAGTTTATTCGCACAGCCCTCTGGAGAGCAGTACTTC. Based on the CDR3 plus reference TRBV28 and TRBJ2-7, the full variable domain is DVKVTQSSRYLVKRTGEKVFLECVQDMDHENMFWYRQDPGLGLRLIYFSYDVKMKEKGDIPEGYSVSREKKERFSLILESASTNQTSMYLCASSLFAQPSGEQYFGPGTRLTVT.

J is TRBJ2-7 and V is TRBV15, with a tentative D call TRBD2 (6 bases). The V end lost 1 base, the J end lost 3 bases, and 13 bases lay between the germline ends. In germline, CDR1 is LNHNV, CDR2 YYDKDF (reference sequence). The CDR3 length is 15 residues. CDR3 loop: CATSRALGGDYEQYF. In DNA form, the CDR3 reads TGTGCCACCAGCAGAGCTTTGGGGGGAGACTACGAGCAGTACTTC.

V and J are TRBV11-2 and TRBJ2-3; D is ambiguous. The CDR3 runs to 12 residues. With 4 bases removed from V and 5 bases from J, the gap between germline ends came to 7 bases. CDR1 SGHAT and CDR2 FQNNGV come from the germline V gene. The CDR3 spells CASSYSGDTQYF. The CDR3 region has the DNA TGTGCCAGCAGCTACAGTGGAGATACGCAGTATTTT.

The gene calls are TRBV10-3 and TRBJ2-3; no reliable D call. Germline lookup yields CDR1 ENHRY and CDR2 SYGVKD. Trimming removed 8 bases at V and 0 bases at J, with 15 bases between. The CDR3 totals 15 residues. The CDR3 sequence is CAIGPSTTSTDTQYF. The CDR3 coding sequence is TGTGCCATCGGGCCCTCGACAACTAGCACAGATACGCAGTATTTT.

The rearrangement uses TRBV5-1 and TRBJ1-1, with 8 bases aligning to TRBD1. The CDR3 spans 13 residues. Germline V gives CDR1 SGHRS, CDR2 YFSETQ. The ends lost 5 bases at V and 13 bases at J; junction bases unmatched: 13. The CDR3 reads CASSSGTGSDGFF. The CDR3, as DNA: TGCGCCAGCAGTTCCGGGACAGGCTCGGATGGTTTCTTT.

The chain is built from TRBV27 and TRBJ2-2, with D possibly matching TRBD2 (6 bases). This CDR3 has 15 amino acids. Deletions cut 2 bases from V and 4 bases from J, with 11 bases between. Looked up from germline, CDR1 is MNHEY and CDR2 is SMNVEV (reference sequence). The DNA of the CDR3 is TGTGCCAGCAGTTTAGGGCGGGGACTCACCGGGGAGCTGTTTTTT. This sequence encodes CASSLGRGLTGELFF.

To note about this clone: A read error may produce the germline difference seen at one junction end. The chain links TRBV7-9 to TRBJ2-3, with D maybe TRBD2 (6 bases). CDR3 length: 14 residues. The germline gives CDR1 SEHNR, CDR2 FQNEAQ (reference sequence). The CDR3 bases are TGTGCCAGCAGCCTAGCGAACGAGGGAGATACGCAGTATTTT. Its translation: CASSLANEGDTQYF.

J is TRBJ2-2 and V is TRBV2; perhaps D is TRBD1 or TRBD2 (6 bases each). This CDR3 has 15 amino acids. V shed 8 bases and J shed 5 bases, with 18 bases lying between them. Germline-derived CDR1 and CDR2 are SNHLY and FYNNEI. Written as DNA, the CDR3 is TGTGCCAGCTCCGGAGGGGGTAAAGTGACCGGGGAGCTGTTTTTT. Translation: CASSGGGKVTGELFF.

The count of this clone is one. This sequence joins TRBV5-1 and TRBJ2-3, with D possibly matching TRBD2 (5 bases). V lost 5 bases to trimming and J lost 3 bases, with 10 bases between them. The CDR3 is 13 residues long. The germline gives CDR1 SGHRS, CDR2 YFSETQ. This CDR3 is CASSEGWTDTQYF. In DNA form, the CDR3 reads TGCGCCAGCAGTGAGGGTTGGACAGATACGCAGTATTTT.

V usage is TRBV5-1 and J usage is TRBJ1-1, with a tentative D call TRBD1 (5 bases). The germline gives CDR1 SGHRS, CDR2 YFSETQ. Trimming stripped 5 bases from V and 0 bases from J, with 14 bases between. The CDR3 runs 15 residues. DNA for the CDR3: TGCGCCAGCAGTAGGCGGGACGGCGTGAACACTGAAGCTTTCTTT. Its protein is CASSRRDGVNTEAFF.

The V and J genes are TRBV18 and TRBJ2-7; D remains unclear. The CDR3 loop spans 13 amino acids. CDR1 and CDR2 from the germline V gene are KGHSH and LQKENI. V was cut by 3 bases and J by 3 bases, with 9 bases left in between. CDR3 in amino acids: CASSPKLSYEQYF. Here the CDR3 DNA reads TGTGCCAGCTCACCCAAGTTAAGCTACGAGCAGTACTTC.

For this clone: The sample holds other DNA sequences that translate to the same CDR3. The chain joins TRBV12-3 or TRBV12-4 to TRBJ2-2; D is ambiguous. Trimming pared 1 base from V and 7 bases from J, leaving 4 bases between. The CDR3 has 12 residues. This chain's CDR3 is CASSLGGGELFF. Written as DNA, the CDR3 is TGTGCCAGCAGTTTAGGGGGCGGGGAGCTGTTTTTT.

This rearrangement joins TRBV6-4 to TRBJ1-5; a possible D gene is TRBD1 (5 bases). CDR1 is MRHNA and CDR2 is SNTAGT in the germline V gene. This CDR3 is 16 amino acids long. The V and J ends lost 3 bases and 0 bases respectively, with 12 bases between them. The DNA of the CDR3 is TGTGCCAGCAGTGAGGGGCAGTCTTATAGCAATCAGCCCCAGCATTTT. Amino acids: CASSEGQSYSNQPQHF.

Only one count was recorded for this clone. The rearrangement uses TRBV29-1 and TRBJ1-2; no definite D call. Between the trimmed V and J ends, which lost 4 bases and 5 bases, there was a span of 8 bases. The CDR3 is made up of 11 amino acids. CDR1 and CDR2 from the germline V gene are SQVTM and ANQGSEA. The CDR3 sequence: CSVGPDYGYTF. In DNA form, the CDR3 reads TGCAGCGTTGGGCCCGATTATGGCTACACCTTC. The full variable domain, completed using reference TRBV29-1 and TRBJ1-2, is SAVISQKPSRDICQRGTSLTIQCQVDSQVTMMFWYRQQPGQSLTLIATANQGSEATYESGFVIDKFPISRPNLTFSTLTVSNMSPEDSSIYLCSVGPDYGYTFGSGTRLTVV.

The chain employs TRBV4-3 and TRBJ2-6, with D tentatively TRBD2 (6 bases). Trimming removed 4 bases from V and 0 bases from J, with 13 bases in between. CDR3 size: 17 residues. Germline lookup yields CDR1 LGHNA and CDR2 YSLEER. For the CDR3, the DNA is TGCGCCAGCAGCCTCGTAGGCGGGAACTCTGGGGCCAACGTCCTGACTTTC. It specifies CASSLVGGNSGANVLTF.

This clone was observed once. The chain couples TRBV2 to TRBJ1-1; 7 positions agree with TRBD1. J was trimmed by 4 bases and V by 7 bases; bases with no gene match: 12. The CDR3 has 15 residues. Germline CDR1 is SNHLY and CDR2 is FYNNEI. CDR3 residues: CASKGATQSGTEAFF. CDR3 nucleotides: TGTGCCAGCAAGGGGGCCACCCAATCGGGCACTGAAGCTTTCTTT. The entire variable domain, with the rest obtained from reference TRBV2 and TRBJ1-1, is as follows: EPEVTQTPSHQVTQMGQEVILRCVPISNHLYFYWYRQILGQKVEFLVSFYNNEISEKSEIFDDQFSVERPDGSNFTLKIRSTKLEDSAMYFCASKGATQSGTEAFFGQGTRLTVV.

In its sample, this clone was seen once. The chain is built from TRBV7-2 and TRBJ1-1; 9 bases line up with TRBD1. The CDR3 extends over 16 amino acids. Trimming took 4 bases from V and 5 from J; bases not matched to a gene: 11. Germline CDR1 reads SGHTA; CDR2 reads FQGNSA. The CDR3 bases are TGTGCCAGCAGCTCAAGGACAGGGGTAGGATGGACTGAAGCTTTCTTT. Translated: CASSSRTGVGWTEAFF. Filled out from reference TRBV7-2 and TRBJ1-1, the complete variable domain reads GAGVSQSPSNKVTEKGKDVELRCDPISGHTALYWYRQSLGQGLEFLIYFQGNSAPDKSGLPSDRFSAERTGGSVSTLTIQRTQQEDSAVYLCASSSRTGVGWTEAFFGQGTRLTVV.

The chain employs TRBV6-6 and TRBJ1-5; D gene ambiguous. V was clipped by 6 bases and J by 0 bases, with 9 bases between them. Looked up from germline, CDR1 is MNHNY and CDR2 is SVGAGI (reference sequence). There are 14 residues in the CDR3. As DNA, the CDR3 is TGTGCCAGCAGCCAATGGGATAGCAATCAGCCCCAGCATTTT. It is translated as CASSQWDSNQPQHF.

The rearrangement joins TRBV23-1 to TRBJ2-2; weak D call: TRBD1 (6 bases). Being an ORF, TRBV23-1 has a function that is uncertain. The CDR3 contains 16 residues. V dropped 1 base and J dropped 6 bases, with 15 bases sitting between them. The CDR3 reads CASSQWGLIGSGELFF. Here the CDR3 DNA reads TGCGCCAGCAGTCAATGGGGGCTTATAGGTTCCGGGGAGCTGTTTTTT.

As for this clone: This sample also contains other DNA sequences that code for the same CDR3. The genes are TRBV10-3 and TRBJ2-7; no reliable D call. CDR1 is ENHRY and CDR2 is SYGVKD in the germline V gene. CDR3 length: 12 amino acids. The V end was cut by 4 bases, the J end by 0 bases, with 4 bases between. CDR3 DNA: TGTGCCATCAGTGTTGACTCCTACGAGCAGTACTTC. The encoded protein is CAISVDSYEQYF.